This TCR beta chain was retrieved from a study of blood T cells in healthy people across ages. In the study overall: About one barcoded beta molecule per two T cells was captured by template switching. Study-wide results and caveats: Long-lived donors exceeded aged donors in naive CD4+ cells and diversity.

Next came a second PCR, run for about 6 to 12 cycles, which used a sample-barcoded 5' primer along with a J-beta primer mix. A single record per CDR3 protein comes from TCRdb applying MiXCR to the 5' RACE reads. The top ten hold roughly 2.1% of the sample, which has roughly 2 million distinct CDR3 sequences, around half seen once. This clonotype turned up a few times. Its antigen remains unknown. CDR3 length: 15 amino acids. Trimming at V came to 1 base and at J to 4 bases, leaving 4 bases not matched to a gene. Germline V gene lookup returns CDR1 SGHDN and CDR2 FVKESK. They isolated at least 6 million PBMCs from each sample.

The J gene is TRBJ2-5, the V gene TRBV14; TRBD1 agrees at 9 bases. The source of this sequence is a woman in her 40s in good health. Specimen: blood. CDR3: CASSQVGTGRETQYF. In nucleotides, the CDR3 is TGTGCCAGCAGCCAAGTCGGGACAGGGCGAGAGACCCAGTACTTC.